At least ten counts were recorded for the clone carrying this T cell receptor beta chain. Its antigen is still unknown. These data originate in a study of T-cell memory formation after mild COVID-19. Study information: TCR clustering was largely donor specific. The study, taken as a whole, reports: Balance between CD4 and CD8 was seen in clones contracting day 15 to 85, and a CD4+ lean was seen in later expanders.

TCRdb ran MiXCR on the 5' RACE reads and lists one entry per CDR3 protein. The sample shows roughly 160,000 distinct CDR3 sequences, approximately 10% of them seen only once. The germline CDR1 and CDR2 sequences are SGHRS and YFSETQ. The junction had 10 bases not matched to a gene; V was cut back by 4 bases and J by 0 bases. CDR3 length equals 16 residues. The TCR comes from a man between 18 and 29 years old who had mild COVID-19 (a few samples of this study predate the infection). Cell type and time point are not known. The sequenced material came from PBMCs or a T cell subset sorted from them (not recorded which). The chain recombines TRBV5-1 with TRBJ2-7; 7 bases map to TRBD1. CDR3 protein: CASSRGPGQTSYEQYF. CDR3 nucleotide sequence: TGCGCCAGCAGCCGGGGCCCGGGACAGACCTCCTACGAGCAGTACTTC.